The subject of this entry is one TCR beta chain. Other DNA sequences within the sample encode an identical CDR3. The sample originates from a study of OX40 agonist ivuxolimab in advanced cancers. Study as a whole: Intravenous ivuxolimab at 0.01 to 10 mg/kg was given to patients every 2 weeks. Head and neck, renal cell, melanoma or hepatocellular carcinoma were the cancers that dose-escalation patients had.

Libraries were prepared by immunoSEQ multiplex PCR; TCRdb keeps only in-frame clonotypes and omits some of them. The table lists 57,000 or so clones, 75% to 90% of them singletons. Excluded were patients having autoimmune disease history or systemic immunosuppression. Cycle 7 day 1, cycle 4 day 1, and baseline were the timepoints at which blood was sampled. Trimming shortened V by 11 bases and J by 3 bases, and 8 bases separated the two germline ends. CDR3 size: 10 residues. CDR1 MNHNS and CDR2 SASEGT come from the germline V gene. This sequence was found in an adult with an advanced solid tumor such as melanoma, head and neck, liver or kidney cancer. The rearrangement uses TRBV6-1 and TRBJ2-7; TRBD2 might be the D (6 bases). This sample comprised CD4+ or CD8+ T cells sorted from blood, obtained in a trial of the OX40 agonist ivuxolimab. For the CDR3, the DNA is TGTGCCGGAGGGGTCTACGAGCAGTACTTC. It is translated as CAGGVYEQYF.